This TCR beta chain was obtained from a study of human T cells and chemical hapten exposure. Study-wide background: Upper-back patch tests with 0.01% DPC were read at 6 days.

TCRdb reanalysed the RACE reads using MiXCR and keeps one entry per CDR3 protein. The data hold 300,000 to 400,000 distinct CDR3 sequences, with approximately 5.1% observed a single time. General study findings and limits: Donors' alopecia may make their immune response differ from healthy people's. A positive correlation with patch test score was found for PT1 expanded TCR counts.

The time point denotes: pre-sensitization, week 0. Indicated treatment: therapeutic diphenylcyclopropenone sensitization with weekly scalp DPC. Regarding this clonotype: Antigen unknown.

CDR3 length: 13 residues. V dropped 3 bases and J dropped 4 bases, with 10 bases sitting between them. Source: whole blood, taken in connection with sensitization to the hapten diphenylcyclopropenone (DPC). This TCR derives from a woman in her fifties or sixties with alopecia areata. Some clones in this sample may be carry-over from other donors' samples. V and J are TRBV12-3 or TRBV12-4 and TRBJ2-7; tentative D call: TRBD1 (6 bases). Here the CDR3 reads CASSFRGWYEQYF. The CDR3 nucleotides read TGTGCCAGCAGTTTTAGGGGGTGGTACGAGCAGTACTTC.